This T cell receptor beta chain was found in a study of regulatory T cells in long-lasting Graves disease. Library construction for TCR beta used iRepertoire HTBI primers and Arm-PCR of CDR3 regions. TCRdb called the multiplex PCR reads again in MiXCR, with one record for every CDR3 protein. Among over 200,000 distinct CDR3 sequences listed, about 17% were seen once. Notes on the study in general: Among samples with persistent disease, TRBV28, TRBJ1-2 and TRBJ2-5 were favored. Reduced TCR diversity was observed in persistent Graves' patients versus newly diagnosed patients.

Ten or more counts support this clonotype. Its antigen is as yet unknown. The CDR3 has 16 residues. The trim removed 4 bases at V and 6 bases at J, leaving 5 bases unmatched. CDR1 is SEHNR, CDR2 FQNEAQ, per germline (reference sequence). Specified time point: newly diagnosed GD, antithyroid drugs for less than 3 months. The authors made the TCR library using RNA they extracted from PBMCs. The sequence derives from a female donor with Graves disease. J is TRBJ1-6 and V is TRBV7-9; 11 bases line up with TRBD1. The material was peripheral blood mononuclear cells (PBMCs), obtained at new diagnosis, from a patient treated with antithyroid drugs. Here the CDR3 reads CASSSTDRGLNSPLHF. The CDR3 region has the DNA TGTGCCAGCAGCTCCACGGACAGGGGGCTTAATTCACCCCTCCACTTT.